Reported below is one TCR beta chain. The source of the sample is a study of cytomegalovirus exposure and HLA in healthy donors. Deletions cut 1 base from V and 3 bases from J, with 9 bases between. Germline CDR1 LGHNA, CDR2 YSLEER. This CDR3 contains 15 residues. This PCR relied on a set of 60 Vbeta primers and 13 Jbeta primers. Measured with immunoSEQ multiplex PCR; TCRdb has only the in-frame clones, and not every one. The table lists about 42,000 clones, with roughly 1.3% in the top ten. The clonotype comes from a man in his thirties or forties in good health and CMV-seronegative. V is TRBV4-3 and J is TRBJ2-2, with a possible D match to TRBD2 (6 bases). The sequenced sample consisted of PBMCs. The CDR3 loop is CASSQVREDTGELFF. The CDR3 DNA is TGCGCCAGCAGCCAAGTCAGGGAGGACACCGGGGAGCTGTTTTTT.